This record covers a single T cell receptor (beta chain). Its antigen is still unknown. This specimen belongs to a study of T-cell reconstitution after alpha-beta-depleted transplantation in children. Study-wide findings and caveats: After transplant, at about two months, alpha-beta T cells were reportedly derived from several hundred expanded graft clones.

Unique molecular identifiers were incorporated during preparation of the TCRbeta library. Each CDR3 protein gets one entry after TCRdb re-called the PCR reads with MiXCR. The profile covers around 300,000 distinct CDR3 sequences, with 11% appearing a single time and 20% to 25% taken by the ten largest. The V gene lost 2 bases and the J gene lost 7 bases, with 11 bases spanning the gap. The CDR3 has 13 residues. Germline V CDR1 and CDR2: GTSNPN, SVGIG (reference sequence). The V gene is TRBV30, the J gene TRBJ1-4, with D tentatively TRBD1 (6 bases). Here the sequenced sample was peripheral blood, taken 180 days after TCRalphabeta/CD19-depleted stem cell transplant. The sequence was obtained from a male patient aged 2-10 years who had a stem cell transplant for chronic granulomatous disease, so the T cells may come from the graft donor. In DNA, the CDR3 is TGTGCCTGGAGTCCCGCAGGGGCTGAAAAACTGTTTTTT. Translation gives CAWSPAGAEKLFF. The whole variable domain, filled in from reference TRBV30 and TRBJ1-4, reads SQTIHQWPATLVQPVGSPLSLECTVEGTSNPNLYWYRQAAGRGLQLLFYSVGIGQISSEVPQNLSASRPQDRQFILSSKKLLLSDSGFYLCAWSPAGAEKLFFGSGTQLSVL.